This T cell receptor beta chain was retrieved from a study of CD8+ T cells in alopecia areata. Study overall: After 6 to 18 months of tofacitinib, follow-up continued 6 months off drug. The study's findings and limits: Clonality was higher in lesional than normal scalp, especially in alopecia totalis/universalis.

Peripheral blood, together with lesional scalp punch biopsies, was collected from alopecia areata patients. CDR1 SNHLY and CDR2 FYNNEI come from the germline V gene. Trimming removed 7 bases from V and 4 bases from J, with 22 bases in between. The CDR3 is 16 residues long. RNA extraction and reverse transcription yielded cDNA as sequencing template. Assay: immunoSEQ multiplex PCR; the TCRdb copy retains only in-frame clones and omits some. Of 200,000 to 250,000 clones in the sample, about 60% are singletons; the top ten hold less than 0.6%. As regards this clone: Its antigen is still unknown.

This chain links TRBV2 with TRBJ1-2; possible D gene TRBD1, 6 bases. The source of this sequence is a human donor with alopecia areata. The material sequenced was CD4+ T cells sorted from blood, taken at week 0. CDR3 residues: CASNPPRTATSYGYTF. CDR3 sequence (DNA): TGTGCCAGCAACCCACCGCGGACAGCGACCTCCTATGGCTACACCTTC. The full variable domain, its missing parts supplied by reference TRBV2 and TRBJ1-2, is EPEVTQTPSHQVTQMGQEVILRCVPISNHLYFYWYRQILGQKVEFLVSFYNNEISEKSEIFDDQFSVERPDGSNFTLKIRSTKLEDSAMYFCASNPPRTATSYGYTFGSGTRLTVV.